These T cell receptor beta chains were read from a single sample in a study of identical twins. TCRdb fed the 5' RACE reads into MiXCR, producing one record per CDR3 protein. Of 270,000 or so distinct CDR3 sequences detected, about 8% appear once; the ten largest clones hold about 3%. This same sample was also taken into another study, of yellow fever vaccine responses in identical twins.

The sample consisted of CD8+ T cells sorted from blood. These receptors were taken from a young woman in good health. Both conserved end residues are part of each CDR3. The order of the fields is clone size, J gene, D gene, V gene, CDR3 protein, CDR3 DNA. The D gene is left open where the match is weak. Some rows have no size entry. The others give once, few or many, or a class for an expanded clone.

NA	TRBJ2-5	NA	TRBV3-1	CASSLRLVSQETQYF	TGTGCCAGCAGCCTACGACTAGTTTCCCAAGAGACCCAGTACTTC
few	TRBJ2-3	NA	TRBV5-1	CASSLNRDTRTDTQYF	TGCGCCAGCAGCTTAAATCGGGACACCCGCACAGATACGCAGTATTTT
many	TRBJ2-3	NA	TRBV19	CASGTATDTQYF	TGTGCCAGTGGTACTGCCACAGATACGCAGTATTTT
few	TRBJ2-3	NA	TRBV7-2	CASSLVPGPGTDTQYF	TGTGCCAGCAGCTTAGTTCCGGGGCCTGGCACAGATACGCAGTATTTT
NA	TRBJ2-1	NA	TRBV28	CASNGREDFYNEQFF	TGTGCCAGCAACGGCAGGGAAGATTTCTACAATGAGCAGTTCTTC
few	TRBJ1-5	TRBD1	TRBV5-6	CASSLAGQGRDQPQHF	TGTGCCAGCAGCTTGGCTGGACAGGGGAGGGATCAGCCCCAGCATTTT
many	TRBJ2-2	NA	TRBV12-3/TRBV12-4	CASSPPGELFF	TGTGCCAGCAGTCCCCCCGGGGAGCTGTTTTTT
few	TRBJ2-2	NA	TRBV20-1	CSARVRTSDTGELFF	TGCAGTGCTAGAGTTAGGACTTCCGACACCGGGGAGCTGTTTTTT
many	TRBJ2-5	NA	TRBV12-3/TRBV12-4	CASSSGGRGEETQYF	TGTGCCAGCAGTTCCGGGGGTCGGGGAGAAGAGACCCAGTACTTC
few	TRBJ2-5	NA	TRBV20-1	CSASPGHLQLETQYF	TGCAGTGCTTCCCCAGGGCATTTACAGTTGGAGACCCAGTACTTC
many	TRBJ2-5	NA	TRBV12-3/TRBV12-4	CASTEVGGGRETQYF	TGTGCCAGCACCGAAGTCGGGGGCGGTCGAGAAACCCAGTACTTC
many	TRBJ2-1	TRBD1	TRBV2	CASGGSDRVASLGNEQFF	TGTGCCAGCGGGGGTAGTGACAGGGTAGCATCTTTGGGCAATGAGCAGTTCTTC
NA	TRBJ2-3	NA	TRBV20-1	CSARDLWEGGTDTQYF	TGCAGTGCTAGAGATTTATGGGAGGGGGGCACAGATACGCAGTATTTT
NA	TRBJ2-1	NA	TRBV6-2/TRBV6-3	CASSTGFGEQFF	TGTGCCAGCAGTACCGGATTCGGTGAGCAGTTCTTC
many	TRBJ1-1	TRBD1	TRBV2	CASSEGTGIEAFF	TGTGCCAGCAGTGAAGGGACAGGGATTGAAGCTTTCTTT
many	TRBJ2-3	TRBD1	TRBV2	CASRRTGAADTQYF	TGTGCCAGCAGAAGGACAGGGGCTGCAGATACGCAGTATTTT
many	TRBJ1-1	TRBD1	TRBV13	CASRRTWGQGRLNTEAFF	TGTGCCAGCAGACGGACCTGGGGACAGGGGCGTTTGAACACTGAAGCTTTCTTT
few	TRBJ2-3	TRBD2	TRBV12-3/TRBV12-4	CASSWGLAGPDTQYF	TGTGCCAGCAGCTGGGGACTAGCGGGACCAGATACGCAGTATTTT
few	TRBJ2-7	TRBD2	TRBV14	CASSQAAGLVAYEQYF	TGTGCCAGCAGCCAAGCCGCGGGACTAGTGGCCTACGAGCAGTACTTC
NA	TRBJ2-2	NA	TRBV4-2	CASSLRETVNTGELFF	TGTGCCAGCAGCCTCCGCGAGACGGTGAACACCGGGGAGCTGTTTTTT